This TCR beta chain was profiled in a study of T cell clonotyping in hematopoietic cell transplantation. Profiled with immunoSEQ multiplex PCR; TCRdb holds only in-frame clones, not every one. The sample contains over 10,000 clones, 91% of which appear only once. Regarding the study as a whole: Recipient TCR diversity dropped after transplant; expanded clonotypes rose from day 30 to 180. Few recipient clonotypes overlapped donors; over 95% were de novo at given depth.

Per germline, CDR1 MNHNY and CDR2 SVGAGI (reference sequence). The CDR3 has 13 residues. The ends were cut back, 10 bases at V and 10 bases at J, with 22 bases in the middle. Points on this clone: Its specificity is unknown.

The clonotype was recovered from a woman aged 50 to 60 in good health. Some clones in this sample may be carry-over from other donors' samples. The chain links TRBV6-6 to TRBJ1-1; tentatively, D is TRBD1 (6 bases). Sequenced: peripheral blood mononuclear cells. Here the CDR3 DNA reads TGTGCCATTCAGCCCCCGGGGGCGGTTTTAGCTTTCTTT. Its protein product is CAIQPPGAVLAFF.